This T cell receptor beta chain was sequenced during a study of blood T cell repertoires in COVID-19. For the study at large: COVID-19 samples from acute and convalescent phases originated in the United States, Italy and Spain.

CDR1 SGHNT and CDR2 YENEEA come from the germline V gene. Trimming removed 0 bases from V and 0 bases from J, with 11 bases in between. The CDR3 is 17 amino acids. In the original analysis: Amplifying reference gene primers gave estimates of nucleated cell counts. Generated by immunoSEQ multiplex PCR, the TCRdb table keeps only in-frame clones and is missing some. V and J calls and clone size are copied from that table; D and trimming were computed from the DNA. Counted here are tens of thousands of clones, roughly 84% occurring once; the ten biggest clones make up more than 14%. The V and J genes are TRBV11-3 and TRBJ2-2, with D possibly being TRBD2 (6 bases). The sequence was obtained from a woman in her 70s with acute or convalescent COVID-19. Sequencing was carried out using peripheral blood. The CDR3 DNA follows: TGTGCCAGCAGCTTAGATCTACAGCGGGCGAACACCGGGGAGCTGTTTTTT. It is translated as CASSLDLQRANTGELFF.